This T cell receptor (beta chain) derives from a study of T cells in tuberculosis. Profiling relied on immunoSEQ multiplex PCR, and the TCRdb table lists in-frame clones only, not all of them. The repertoire holds 70,000 to 95,000 clones, with around 90% as singletons. Per germline, CDR1 MNHNS and CDR2 SASEGT. Trimming took 3 bases from V and 5 from J; bases not matched to a gene: 6. The CDR3 has 14 amino acids. Thawed, overnight-rested PBMC were stained with GMM-loaded CD1B tetramer, viability dye and anti-CD3, then sorted. CD1B tetramers were loaded with Rhodococcus equi-derived C32 glucose monomycolate.

Sequences were obtained from CD1b-GMM tetramer-negative cells sorted from PBMCs. The receptor was isolated from an adult woman with latent tuberculosis. The chain joins TRBV6-1 to TRBJ2-7; 8 nucleotides align to TRBD1. The CDR3 sequence is CASSERTGLDEQYF. The CDR3 DNA sequence: TGTGCCAGCAGTGAGCGGACAGGGCTCGACGAGCAGTACTTC.